This T cell receptor (beta chain) was found in a study of T-cell memory formation after mild COVID-19 (TCRdb year 2021). With regard to the full study: TCR sequence clusters from the two donors were found to be largely donor specific. In a couple of donors, T-cell clones that expanded and contracted after mild COVID-19 were tracked by sequencing TCRalpha and TCRbeta repertoires over time. Two young, previously healthy adult volunteers made up the cohort, one male and one female.

The CDR3 sequence holds 16 residues, the cysteine and phenylalanine included. Only the CDR3 DNA is retained, 48 bases long and in frame from the first base. V lost 4 bases and J lost 3 bases; the stretch between them is 19 bases long. CDR1 SGHRS and CDR2 YFSETQ are derived from the germline V gene. Results and caveats for the whole study, not just this receptor: The second-wave clones that peaked on day 37 were not confirmed to be SARS-CoV-2 specific. The study included only two mild cases, and larger cohorts that include severe cases with pre-infection samples were judged to be necessary. Contracting CD4+ clones turned up mainly in the CM and EM memory subsets, whereas EMRA was where CD8+ clones were enriched. Some responding clones were detected in pre-infection memory, suggesting pre-existing cross-reactive memory T cells joined the SARS-CoV-2 response. From day 15 to 85, contracting clones showed balanced CD4/CD8 phenotypes, whereas a second wave of clones that expanded from day 15 to 37 leaned towards CD4+.

Data came from an Illumina NovaSeq 6000. TCRalpha and TCRbeta cDNA libraries were built by 5'RACE with constant-segment primers, adding sample barcodes and unique molecular identifiers. RNA was extracted from every sample with Trizol reagent. Libraries were amplified in two PCR steps, with a second sample barcode and Illumina TruSeq adapters added in the second step. The libraries were sequenced on an Illumina NovaSeq using 2 x 150 bp paired-end reads. As for the authors' bioinformatics: With migec v1.2.7, reads were demultiplexed and then collapsed into UMI-guided consensus sequences. Using mixcr v2.1.11, the UMI consensuses were aligned to TRA and TRB V and J templates and assembled into clonotypes. Expanded or contracted clonotypes were those called significant by both edgeR and NoisET, with noise models trained on biological replicates. edgeR calls used a false discovery rate-adjusted p below 0.01 and a log2 fold-change threshold of 1. PCA with hierarchical clustering of max-normalized trajectories of the 1000 most abundant clonotypes was used as exploratory dynamics analysis. The CD4 or CD8 phenotype of responding clones was assigned using the separately sequenced CD4+ and CD8+ repertoires. The public reads were reprocessed in TCRdb via fastp at Q25 and MiXCR, keeping in-frame beta chains. Every entry covers one CDR3 protein and lists the most common genes and DNA from its rows. For this entry, the V and J calls and clone size follow TCRdb and not the study's own pipeline. This sample gives hundreds of thousands of distinct CDR3 sequences in total; roughly 16% of them show up just once. The top ten constitute roughly 25% of the sample.

Ficoll-Paque density gradient centrifugation was used to isolate PBMCs. Note on this clonotype: The target of this receptor is not known. No much larger clone exists at a distance of one base, and base qualities are not known.

The TCR sequence derives from a young man who had mild COVID-19 (a few samples of this study predate the infection). The sample titles of this study are shuffled in the database, so cell type and time point are left out; the donor was told from shared clones. The source material was PBMCs or a T cell subset sorted from them (not recorded which). This receptor chain uses TRBV5-1 and TRBJ1-1; tentative D gene TRBD1, with 6 bases matching. The DNA sequence is TGCGCCAGCAGCCCCGGGGCGGGGGCTGTCGACACTGAAGCTTTCTTT. Its product reads: CASSPGAGAVDTEAFF.